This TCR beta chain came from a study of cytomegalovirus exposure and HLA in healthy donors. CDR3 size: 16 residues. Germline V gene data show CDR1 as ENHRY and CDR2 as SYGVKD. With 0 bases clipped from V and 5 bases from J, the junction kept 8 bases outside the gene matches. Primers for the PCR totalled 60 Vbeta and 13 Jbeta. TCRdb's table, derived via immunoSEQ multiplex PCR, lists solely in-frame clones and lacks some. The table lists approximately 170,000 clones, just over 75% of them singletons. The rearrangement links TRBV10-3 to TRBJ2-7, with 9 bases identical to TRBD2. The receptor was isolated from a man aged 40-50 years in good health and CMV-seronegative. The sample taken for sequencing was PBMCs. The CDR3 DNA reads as TGTGCCATCAGTGAGTCGGGTAGCGGGAGTTTCCACGAGCAGTACTTC. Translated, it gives CAISESGSGSFHEQYF.